This T cell receptor (beta chain) derives from a study of metastatic and nonmetastatic thyroid tumors. Deletions cut 0 bases from V and 3 bases from J, with 14 bases between. Germline CDR1 reads DFQATT; CDR2 reads SNEGSKA (reference sequence). There are 15 residues in the CDR3. Points from the study as a whole: Across blood and tumor, TCR beta diversity in malignant thyroid tumors was reportedly significantly higher than in benign nodules.

In the original analysis: Building a distant-metastasis classifier for papillary thyroid cancer drew on CDR3 differences across clinicopathological groups. TCRdb re-clonotyped the PCR reads through MiXCR. The V and J calls were determined by TCRdb, not by the authors. Among 25,000 to 35,000 clones listed, over 15% were seen once. This clone was counted only a few times. Its antigen is undetermined. Since a much larger clone is just one base distant, this may be a read error. This sample also contains other DNA sequences that code for the same CDR3. Each patient went into thyroid surgery without having received any treatment.

Input material: blood. The sequence was collected from a female donor with papillary thyroid cancer or a benign thyroid nodule (not recorded which). Some clones in this sample may be carry-over from other donors' samples. V gene TRBV20-1 combines with J gene TRBJ2-5, with D possibly being TRBD1 (5 bases). CDR3: CSAREPGAGKETQYF. The CDR3 DNA sequence: TGCAGTGCTAGAGAACCAGGTGCAGGGAAAGAGACCCAGTACTTC.